This TCR beta chain was identified in a study of shared clonotypes between healthy human individuals. With respect to this clone: Other DNA sequences from this sample encode an identical CDR3 as well.

The assay was immunoSEQ multiplex PCR, and TCRdb's table has in-frame clones only and misses some. The data show roughly 2,300,000 clones, 92% seen once. The germline V and J ends were trimmed by 4 bases and 0 bases, with 19 bases remaining between them. CDR1 and CDR2 (germline): SQVTM, ANQGSEA. The CDR3 consists of 16 residues. V usage is TRBV29-1 and J usage is TRBJ2-7; the D is unclear. This receptor was obtained from a man between 18 and 29 years old in good health. Some clones in this sample may be carry-over from other donors' samples. The source material was naive CD4+ T cells from PBMCs. The subset: CD45RA+ positively selected. CDR3 residues: CSVVIRFLSGSYEQYF. CDR3 coding DNA: TGCAGCGTTGTGATTCGGTTCCTCTCTGGCTCCTACGAGCAGTACTTC.